This T cell receptor beta chain comes out of a study of blood T cell repertoires in COVID-19. Participants were aged about 18 to 100 years, lived in about 26 US areas, and enrolled virtually. Cohorts were determined from participant-reported clinical history. For recovered donors of Cohort 3, there were two negative PCRs, clearance, or symptom resolution. The protocol was immunoSEQ multiplex PCR, while the TCRdb copy is restricted to in-frame clones and leaves out a portion. The repertoire consists of 150,000 to 200,000 clones, with around 80% occurring once and the leading ten covering roughly 13%. The CDR3 has 12 residues. Trimming pared 11 bases from V and 6 bases from J, leaving 11 bases between. From germline, CDR1 is MNHEY and CDR2 SVGAGI.

This sequence originates from a woman aged 55-75 years who had recovered from COVID-19. The chain has TRBV6-5 and TRBJ1-6; D is perhaps TRBD1 (5 bases). Sequencing was done on a sample of PBMCs or T cells enriched from blood (not recorded which). The CDR3 reads CAAGLVNSPLHF. The CDR3 coding sequence is TGTGCCGCAGGGCTAGTTAATTCACCCCTCCACTTT.